This TCR beta chain appears in the sequencing data of a study of blood T cell repertoires in COVID-19. Study background: Both acute and convalescent COVID-19 samples were obtained from the United States, Italy and Spain. T cells, B-cell-depleted T cells, or PBMCs provided the cDNA or gDNA that served as material.

In germline, CDR1 is SEHNR, CDR2 FQNEAQ (reference sequence). Trimming removed 4 bases from V and 0 bases from J, with 13 bases in between. The CDR3 is 17 amino acids. Per the original data handling: Estimated nucleated cell counts came from reference gene primer amplification. The table came from immunoSEQ multiplex PCR; TCRdb's copy has only in-frame clones and leaves some out. V and J calls plus clone size are reproduced from that table; the DNA served to infer D and trimming. The sample holds a few hundred thousand clones, more than 70% seen once. The sample consisted of peripheral blood. The rearrangement joins TRBV7-9 to TRBJ2-6; D is unclear. The receptor was derived from a woman in her 50s with acute or convalescent COVID-19. In DNA, the CDR3 is TGTGCCAGCAGCTCAGATGTGGGCCTCTCTGGGGCCAACGTCCTGACTTTC. This sequence encodes CASSSDVGLSGANVLTF.